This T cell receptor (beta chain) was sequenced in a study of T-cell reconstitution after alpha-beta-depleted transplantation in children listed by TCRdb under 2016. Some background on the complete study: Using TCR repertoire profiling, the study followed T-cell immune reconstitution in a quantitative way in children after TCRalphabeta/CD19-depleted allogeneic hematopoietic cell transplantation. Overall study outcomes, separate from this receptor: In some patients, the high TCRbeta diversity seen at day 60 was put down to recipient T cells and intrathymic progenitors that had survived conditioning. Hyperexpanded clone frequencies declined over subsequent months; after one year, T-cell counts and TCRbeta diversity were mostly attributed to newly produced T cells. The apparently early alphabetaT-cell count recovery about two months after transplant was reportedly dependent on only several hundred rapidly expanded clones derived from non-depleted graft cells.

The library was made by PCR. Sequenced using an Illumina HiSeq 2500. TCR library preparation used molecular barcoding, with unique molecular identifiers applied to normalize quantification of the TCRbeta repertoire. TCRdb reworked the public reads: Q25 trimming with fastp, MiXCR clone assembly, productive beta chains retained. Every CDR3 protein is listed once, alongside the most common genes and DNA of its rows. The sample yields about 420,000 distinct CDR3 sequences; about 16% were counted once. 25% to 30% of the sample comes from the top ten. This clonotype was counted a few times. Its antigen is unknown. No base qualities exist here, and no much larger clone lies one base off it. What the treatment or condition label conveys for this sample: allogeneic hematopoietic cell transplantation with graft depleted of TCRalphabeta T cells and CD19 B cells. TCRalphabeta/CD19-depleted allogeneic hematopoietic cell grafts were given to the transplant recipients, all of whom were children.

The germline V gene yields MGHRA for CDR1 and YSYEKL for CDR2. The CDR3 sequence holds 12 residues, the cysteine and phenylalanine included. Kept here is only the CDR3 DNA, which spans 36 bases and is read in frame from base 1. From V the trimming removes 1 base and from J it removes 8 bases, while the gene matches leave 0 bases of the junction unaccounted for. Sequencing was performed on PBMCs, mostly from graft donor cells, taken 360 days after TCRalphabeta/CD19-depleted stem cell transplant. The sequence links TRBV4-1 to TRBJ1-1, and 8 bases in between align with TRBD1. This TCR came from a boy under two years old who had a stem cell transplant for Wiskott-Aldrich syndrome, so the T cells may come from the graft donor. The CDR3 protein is CASSQGTGEAFF. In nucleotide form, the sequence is TGCGCCAGCAGCCAAGGGACAGGGGAAGCTTTCTTT.